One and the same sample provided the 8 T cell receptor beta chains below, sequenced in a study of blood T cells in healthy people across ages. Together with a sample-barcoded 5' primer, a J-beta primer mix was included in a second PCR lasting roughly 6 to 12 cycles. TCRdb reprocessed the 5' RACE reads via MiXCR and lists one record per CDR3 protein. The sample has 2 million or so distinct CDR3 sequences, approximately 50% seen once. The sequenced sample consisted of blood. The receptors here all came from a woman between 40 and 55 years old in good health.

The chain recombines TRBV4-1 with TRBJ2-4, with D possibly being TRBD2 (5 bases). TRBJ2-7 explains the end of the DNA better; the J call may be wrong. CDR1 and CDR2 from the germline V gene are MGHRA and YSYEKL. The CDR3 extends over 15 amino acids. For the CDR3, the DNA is TGCGCCAGCAGCCAAGAATTTGGGCAGGCGGGCGAGCAGTACTTC. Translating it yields CASSQEFGQAGEQYF.

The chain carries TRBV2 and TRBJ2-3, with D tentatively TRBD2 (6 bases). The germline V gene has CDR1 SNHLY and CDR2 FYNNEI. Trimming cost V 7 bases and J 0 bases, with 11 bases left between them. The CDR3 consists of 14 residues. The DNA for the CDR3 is TGTGCCAGCACCGTCGGGGGAAGCACAGATACGCAGTATTTT. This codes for CASTVGGSTDTQYF.

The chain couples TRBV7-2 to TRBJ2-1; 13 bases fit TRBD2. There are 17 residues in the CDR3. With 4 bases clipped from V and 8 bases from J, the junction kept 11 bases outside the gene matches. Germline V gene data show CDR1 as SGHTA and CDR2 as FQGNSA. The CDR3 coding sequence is TGTGCCAGCAGCTCAGGGACTAGCGGGACCTATACGGATGAGCAGTTCTTC. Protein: CASSSGTSGTYTDEQFF.

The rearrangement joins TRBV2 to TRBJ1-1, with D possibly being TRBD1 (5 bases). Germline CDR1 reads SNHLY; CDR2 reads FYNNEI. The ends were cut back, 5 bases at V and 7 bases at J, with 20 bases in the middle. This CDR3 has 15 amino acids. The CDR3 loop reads CASSYEGSRKDEAFF. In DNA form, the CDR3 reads TGTGCCAGCAGTTATGAGGGGAGTCGAAAGGATGAAGCTTTCTTT. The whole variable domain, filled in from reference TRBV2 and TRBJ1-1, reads EPEVTQTPSHQVTQMGQEVILRCVPISNHLYFYWYRQILGQKVEFLVSFYNNEISEKSEIFDDQFSVERPDGSNFTLKIRSTKLEDSAMYFCASSYEGSRKDEAFFGQGTRLTVV.

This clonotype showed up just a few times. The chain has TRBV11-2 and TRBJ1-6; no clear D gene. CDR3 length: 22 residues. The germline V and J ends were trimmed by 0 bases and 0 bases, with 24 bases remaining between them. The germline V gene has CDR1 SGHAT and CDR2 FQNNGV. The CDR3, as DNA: TGTGCCAGCAGCTTAGATTCAGAGGGAACTAAGAAGCCGGACTCCTATAATTCACCCCTCCACTTT. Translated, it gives CASSLDSEGTKKPDSYNSPLHF.

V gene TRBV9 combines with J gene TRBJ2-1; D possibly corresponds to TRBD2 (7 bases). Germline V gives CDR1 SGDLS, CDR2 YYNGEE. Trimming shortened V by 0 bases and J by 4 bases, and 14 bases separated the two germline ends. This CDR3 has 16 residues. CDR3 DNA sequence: TGTGCCAGCAGCGTAGAAGTGGGGGGGCCATACAATGAGCAGTTCTTC. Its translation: CASSVEVGGPYNEQFF.

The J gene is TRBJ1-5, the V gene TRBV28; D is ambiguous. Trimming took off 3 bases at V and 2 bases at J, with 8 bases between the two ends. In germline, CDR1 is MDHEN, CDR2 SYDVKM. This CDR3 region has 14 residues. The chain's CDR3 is CASSFRVGNQPQHF. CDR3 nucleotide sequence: TGTGCCAGCAGTTTTAGGGTCGGCAATCAGCCCCAGCATTTT. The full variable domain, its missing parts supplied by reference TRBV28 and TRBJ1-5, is DVKVTQSSRYLVKRTGEKVFLECVQDMDHENMFWYRQDPGLGLRLIYFSYDVKMKEKGDIPEGYSVSREKKERFSLILESASTNQTSMYLCASSFRVGNQPQHFGDGTRLSIL.

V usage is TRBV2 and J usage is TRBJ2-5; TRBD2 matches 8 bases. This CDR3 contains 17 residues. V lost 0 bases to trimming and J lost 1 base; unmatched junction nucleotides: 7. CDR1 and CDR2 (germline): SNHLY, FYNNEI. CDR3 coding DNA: TGTGCCAGCAGTGAAGCGCTTCGCGGGGGGCGCCAAGAGACCCAGTACTTC. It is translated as CASSEALRGGRQETQYF.